This T cell receptor beta chain stems from a study of T cell clones after liver transplantation. V dropped 1 base and J dropped 9 bases, with 7 bases sitting between them. The CDR3 is made up of 12 amino acids. In germline, CDR1 is MDHEN, CDR2 SYDVKM. The assay was immunoSEQ multiplex PCR, and TCRdb's table has in-frame clones only and misses some. The sample lists under 85,000 clones, about 80% seen once, with 0.65% to 0.85% in the top ten. This material consisted of CD4+ T cells from blood, taken 12 months after liver transplant. The chain links TRBV28 to TRBJ2-1; no reliable D call. This clonotype was sampled from a human patient who received a liver transplant. Some T cells may be the graft donor's. The CDR3: CASSLYVGEQFF. The CDR3 DNA sequence: TGTGCCAGCAGTTTATATGTTGGTGAGCAGTTCTTC.